What follows describes a single T cell receptor (beta chain). Profiling relied on immunoSEQ multiplex PCR, and the TCRdb table lists in-frame clones only, not all of them. The table records approximately 49,000 clones, approximately 88% of them present only once. CDR1 and CDR2 from the germline V gene are LNHDA and SQIVND (reference sequence). This CDR3 is 14 amino acids long. Trimming at V came to 5 bases and at J to 9 bases, leaving 8 bases not matched to a gene. This specimen belongs to a study of blood T cell repertoires in COVID-19. Study overall: From the United States, Italy and Spain came samples of acute and convalescent COVID-19. The analysed material was cDNA or gDNA that came from T cells, B-cell-depleted T cells, or PBMCs.

V usage is TRBV19 and J usage is TRBJ2-1; TRBD1 matches at 9 bases. Sequenced input: peripheral blood. This receptor was identified in a man between 50 and 59 years old with active COVID-19. The CDR3 DNA reads TGTGCCAGTAGTGACAGACAGGGGGACAGTGAGCAGTTCTTC. Its translation: CASSDRQGDSEQFF.